This entry features one T cell receptor (beta chain) sequence. It lacks a known antigen. One base away there is no much larger clone; base qualities are not given. For sequencing, an Illumina HiSeq 1500 was employed. The public reads were reanalyzed by TCRdb: fastp trimming at Q25, MiXCR alignment, in-frame beta chains only. Rows with a matching CDR3 protein are joined into one entry that keeps the most common DNA and genes. This sample has fewer than 1,000,000 distinct CDR3 sequences in its table, and 31% of those were observed once. In total, the top ten clones hold around 15% of the sample. In light of the paper, this sample's treatment or condition label describes: in vitro stimulation with specific CMV peptide epitopes to enrich CMV-specific T cells. This entry is derived from a study of T cell repertoires in cytomegalovirus infection (dated by TCRdb to about 2019). Study-level background: Alongside well-studied HLA-B-restricted epitopes, the peptide stimulations were aimed at recently identified HLA-C-restricted CMV epitopes, whose presentation resists viral immunomodulation. The HLA type of each donor mattered for the analysis, because public TCR beta signatures pointed to carriage of CMV infection along with the matching HLA type.

The CDR3 spans 15 residues, from the cysteine through the phenylalanine. The only DNA kept is the CDR3, 45 bases in frame from the first base. The germline V and J ends show losses of 1 base and 7 bases respectively, and no gene match explains 5 bases of the junction. The germline V gene (reference sequence) gives CDR1 as PRHDT and CDR2 as FYEKMQ. What the authors observed across the whole study: Cumulative frequency of public TCR beta family members discriminated carriers of CMV infection plus the relevant HLA type in this cohort and an independent roughly 320-donor cohort. The ex vivo response was dominated by HLA-C-restricted CMV-specific TCR beta clonotypes, which also provided the single most frequent clonotype in two of eight donors.

The V gene is TRBV13 and the J gene is TRBJ2-2; TRBD2 matches 8 bases in the middle. This receptor was identified in a human donor in good health (CMV status not recorded). Some clones in this sample may be carry-over from other donors' samples. Sequencing was performed on cultured CD8+ T cells from PBMCs, taken from culture after CMV antigen stimulation. CDR3 loop: CASSLAGGRDGELFF. The nucleotide sequence reads as follows: TGTGCCAGCAGCTTAGCGGGGGGGCGCGACGGGGAGCTGTTTTTT.